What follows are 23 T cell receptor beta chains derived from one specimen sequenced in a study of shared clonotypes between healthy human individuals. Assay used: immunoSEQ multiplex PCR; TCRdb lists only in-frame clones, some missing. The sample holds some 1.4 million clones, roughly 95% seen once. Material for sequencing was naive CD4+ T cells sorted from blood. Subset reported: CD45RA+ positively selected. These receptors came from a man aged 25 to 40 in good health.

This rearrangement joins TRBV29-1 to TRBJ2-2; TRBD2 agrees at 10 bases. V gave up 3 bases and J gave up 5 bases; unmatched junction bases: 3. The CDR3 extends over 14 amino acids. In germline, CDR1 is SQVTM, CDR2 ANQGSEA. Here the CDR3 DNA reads TGCAGCGTTGATAGCGGGGGGAGGACCGGGGAGCTGTTTTTT. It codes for CSVDSGGRTGELFF.

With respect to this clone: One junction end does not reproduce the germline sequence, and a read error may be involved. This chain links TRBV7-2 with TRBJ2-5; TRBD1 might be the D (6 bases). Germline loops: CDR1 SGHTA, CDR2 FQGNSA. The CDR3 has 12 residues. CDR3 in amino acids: CASSLWGQTKNF. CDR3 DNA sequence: TGTGCCAGCAGCTTATGGGGGCAGACTAAGAACTTC.

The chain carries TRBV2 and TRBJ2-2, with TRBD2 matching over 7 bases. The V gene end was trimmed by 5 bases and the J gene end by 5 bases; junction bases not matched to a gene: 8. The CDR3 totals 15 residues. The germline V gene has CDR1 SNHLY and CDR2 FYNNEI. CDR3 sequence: CASSPTSAATGELFF. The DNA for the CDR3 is TGTGCCAGCAGTCCTACTAGCGCGGCAACCGGGGAGCTGTTTTTT.

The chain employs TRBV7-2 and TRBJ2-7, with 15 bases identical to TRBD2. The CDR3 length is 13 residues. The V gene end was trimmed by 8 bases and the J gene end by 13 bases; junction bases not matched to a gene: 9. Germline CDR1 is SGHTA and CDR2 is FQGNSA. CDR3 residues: CASCGLAGGPKYF. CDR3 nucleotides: TGTGCCAGCTGCGGACTAGCGGGAGGGCCGAAATACTTC.

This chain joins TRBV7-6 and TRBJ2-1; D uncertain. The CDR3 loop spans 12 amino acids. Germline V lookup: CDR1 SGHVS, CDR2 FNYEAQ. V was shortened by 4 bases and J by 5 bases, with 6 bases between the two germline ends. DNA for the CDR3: TGTGCCAGCAGCTGGAAGCACAATGAGCAGTTCTTC. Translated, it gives CASSWKHNEQFF.

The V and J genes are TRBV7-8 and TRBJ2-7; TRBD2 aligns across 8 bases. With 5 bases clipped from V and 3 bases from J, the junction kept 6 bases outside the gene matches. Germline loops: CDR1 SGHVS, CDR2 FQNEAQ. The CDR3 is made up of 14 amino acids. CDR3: CASSRGSGSYEQYF. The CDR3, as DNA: TGTGCCAGCAGCCGGGGGAGCGGGAGCTACGAGCAGTACTTC.

The CDR3 is CASSFSSGLSIYEQYF. DNA for the CDR3: TGTGCCAGCAGCTTCTCCTCAGGGCTGTCTATCTACGAGCAGTACTTC. The J gene is TRBJ2-7, the V gene TRBV7-2; the D gene is possibly TRBD1 (5 bases). The CDR3 is 16 residues long. Germline V gives CDR1 SGHTA, CDR2 FQGNSA. The V end was cut by 3 bases, the J end by 3 bases, with 18 bases between.

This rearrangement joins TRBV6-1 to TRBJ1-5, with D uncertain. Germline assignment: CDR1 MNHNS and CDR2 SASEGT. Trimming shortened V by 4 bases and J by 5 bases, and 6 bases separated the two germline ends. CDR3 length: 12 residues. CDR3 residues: CASSGADQPQHF. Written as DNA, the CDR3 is TGTGCCAGCAGTGGAGCAGATCAGCCCCAGCATTTT.

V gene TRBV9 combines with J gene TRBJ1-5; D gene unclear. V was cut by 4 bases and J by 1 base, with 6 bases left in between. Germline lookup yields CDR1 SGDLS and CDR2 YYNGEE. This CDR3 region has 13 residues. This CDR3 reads CASSQDSNQPQHF. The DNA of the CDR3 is TGTGCCAGCAGCCAAGACAGCAATCAGCCCCAGCATTTT. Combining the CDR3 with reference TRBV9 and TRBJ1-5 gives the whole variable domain DSGVTQTPKHLITATGQRVTLRCSPRSGDLSVYWYQQSLDQGLQFLIQYYNGEERAKGNILERFSAQQFPDLHSELNLSSLELGDSALYFCASSQDSNQPQHFGDGTRLSIL.

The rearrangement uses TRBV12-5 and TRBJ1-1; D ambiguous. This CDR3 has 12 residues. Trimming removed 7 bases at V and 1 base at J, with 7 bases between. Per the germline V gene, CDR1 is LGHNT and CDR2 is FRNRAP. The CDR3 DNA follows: TGTGCTAGTGCCCCCGGGAACACTGAAGCTTTCTTT. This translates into CASAPGNTEAFF.

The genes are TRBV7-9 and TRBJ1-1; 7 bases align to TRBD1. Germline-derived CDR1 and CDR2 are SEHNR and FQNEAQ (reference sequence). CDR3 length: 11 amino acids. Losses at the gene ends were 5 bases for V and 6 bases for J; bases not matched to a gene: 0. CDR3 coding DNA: TGTGCCAGCAGCCAGGGGGCTGAAGCTTTCTTT. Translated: CASSQGAEAFF.

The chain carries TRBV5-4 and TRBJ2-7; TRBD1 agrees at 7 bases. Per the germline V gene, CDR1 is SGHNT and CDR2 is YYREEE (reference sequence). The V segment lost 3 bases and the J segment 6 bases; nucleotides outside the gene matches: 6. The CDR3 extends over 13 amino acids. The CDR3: CASSSHAGGEQYF. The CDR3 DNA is TGTGCCAGCAGCTCCCACGCAGGGGGCGAGCAGTACTTC.

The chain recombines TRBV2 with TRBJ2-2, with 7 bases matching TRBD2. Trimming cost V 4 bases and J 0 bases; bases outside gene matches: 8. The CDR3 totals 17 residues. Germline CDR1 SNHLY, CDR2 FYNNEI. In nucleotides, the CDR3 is TGTGCCAGCAGTGGCACGGGAGGTAGATCGAACACCGGGGAGCTGTTTTTT. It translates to CASSGTGGRSNTGELFF.

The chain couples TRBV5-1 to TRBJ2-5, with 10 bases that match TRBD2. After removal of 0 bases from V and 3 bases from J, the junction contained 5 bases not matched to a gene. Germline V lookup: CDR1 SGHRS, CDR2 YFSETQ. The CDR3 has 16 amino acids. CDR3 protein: CASSLGSGRAEETQYF. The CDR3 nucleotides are TGCGCCAGCAGCTTGGGCAGCGGGAGGGCCGAAGAGACCCAGTACTTC.

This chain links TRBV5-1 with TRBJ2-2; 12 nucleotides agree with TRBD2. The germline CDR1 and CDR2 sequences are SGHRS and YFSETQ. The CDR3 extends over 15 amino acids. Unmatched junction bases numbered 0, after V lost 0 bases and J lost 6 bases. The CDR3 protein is CASSLGLAGAGELFF. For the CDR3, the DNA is TGCGCCAGCAGCTTGGGACTAGCGGGAGCCGGGGAGCTGTTTTTT. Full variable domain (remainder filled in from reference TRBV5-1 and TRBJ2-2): KAGVTQTPRYLIKTRGQQVTLSCSPISGHRSVSWYQQTPGQGLQFLFEYFSETQRNKGNFPGRFSGRQFSNSRSEMNVSTLELGDSALYLCASSLGLAGAGELFFGEGSRLTVL.

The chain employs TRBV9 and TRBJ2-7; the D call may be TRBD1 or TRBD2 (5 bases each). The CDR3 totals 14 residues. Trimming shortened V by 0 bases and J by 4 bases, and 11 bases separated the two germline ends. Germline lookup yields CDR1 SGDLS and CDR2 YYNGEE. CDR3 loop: CASSVAVGVYEQYF. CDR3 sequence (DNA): TGTGCCAGCAGCGTAGCTGTGGGGGTGTACGAGCAGTACTTC.

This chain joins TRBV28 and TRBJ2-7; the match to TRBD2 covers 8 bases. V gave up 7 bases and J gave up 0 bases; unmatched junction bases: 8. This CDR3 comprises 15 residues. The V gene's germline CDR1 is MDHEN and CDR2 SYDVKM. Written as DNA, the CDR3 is TGTGCCAGCAACCCACCGGGACTAGTCTCCTACGAGCAGTACTTC. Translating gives CASNPPGLVSYEQYF.

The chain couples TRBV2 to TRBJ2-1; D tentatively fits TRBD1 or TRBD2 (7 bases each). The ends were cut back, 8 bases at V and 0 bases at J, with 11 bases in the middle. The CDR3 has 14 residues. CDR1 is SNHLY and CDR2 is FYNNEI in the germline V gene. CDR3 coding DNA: TGTGCCAGCGGGAGGGACAGCTCCTACAATGAGCAGTTCTTC. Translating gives CASGRDSSYNEQFF.

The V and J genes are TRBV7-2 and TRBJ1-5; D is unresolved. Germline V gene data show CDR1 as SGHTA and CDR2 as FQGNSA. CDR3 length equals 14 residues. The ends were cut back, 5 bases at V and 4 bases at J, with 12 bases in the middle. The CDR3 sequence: CASSPNTGNQPQHF. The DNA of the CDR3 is TGTGCCAGCAGCCCTAATACGGGGAATCAGCCCCAGCATTTT.

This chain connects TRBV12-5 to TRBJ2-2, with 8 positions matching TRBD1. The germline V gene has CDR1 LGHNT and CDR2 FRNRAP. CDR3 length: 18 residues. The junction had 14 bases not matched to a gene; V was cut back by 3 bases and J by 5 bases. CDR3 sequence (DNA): TGTGCTAGTGGTTTTATCTCTGCGACAGGGGATTGGACCGGGGAGCTGTTTTTT. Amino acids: CASGFISATGDWTGELFF.

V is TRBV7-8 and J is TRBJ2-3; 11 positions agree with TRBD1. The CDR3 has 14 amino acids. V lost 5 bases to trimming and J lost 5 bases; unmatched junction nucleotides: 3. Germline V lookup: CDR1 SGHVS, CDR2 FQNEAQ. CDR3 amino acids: CASSPGTGGDTQYF. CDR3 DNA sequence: TGTGCCAGCAGCCCAGGGACAGGGGGAGATACGCAGTATTTT.

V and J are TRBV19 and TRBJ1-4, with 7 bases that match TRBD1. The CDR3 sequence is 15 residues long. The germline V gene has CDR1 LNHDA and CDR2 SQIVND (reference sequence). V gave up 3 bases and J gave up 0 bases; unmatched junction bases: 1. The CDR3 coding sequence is TGTGCCAGTAGTATCCAGGGGGCAACTAATGAAAAACTGTTTTTT. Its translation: CASSIQGATNEKLFF.

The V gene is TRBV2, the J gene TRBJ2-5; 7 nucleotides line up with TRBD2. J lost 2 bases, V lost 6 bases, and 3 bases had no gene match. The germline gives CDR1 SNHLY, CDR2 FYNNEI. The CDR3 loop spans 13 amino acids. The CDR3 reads CASSAGLQETQYF. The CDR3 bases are TGTGCCAGCAGCGCGGGACTACAAGAGACCCAGTACTTC.